The 21 T cell receptor beta chains below all came from one sample that was sequenced in a study of T cell changes during pregnancy in multiple sclerosis. Assay: immunoSEQ multiplex PCR; the TCRdb copy retains only in-frame clones and omits some. Among approximately 23,000 clones, roughly 90% were seen once, and the ten largest hold under 8%. The specimen was CD8+ T cells from peripheral blood mononuclear cells, collected in the first trimester of pregnancy. Every receptor here comes from a female donor with multiple sclerosis, enrolled in a pregnancy study.

The rearrangement links TRBV7-9 to TRBJ2-2; tentative D call: TRBD2 (5 bases). Trimming shortened V by 5 bases and J by 6 bases, and 13 bases separated the two germline ends. Germline assignment: CDR1 SEHNR and CDR2 FQNEAQ (reference sequence). This CDR3 is 14 amino acids long. The CDR3 sequence is CASSQLGGAGELFF. Written as DNA, the CDR3 is TGTGCCAGCAGCCAATTAGGAGGCGCCGGGGAGCTGTTTTTT.

The V call is TRBV6-1, the J call TRBJ2-3; D uncertain. V dropped 7 bases and J dropped 5 bases, with 10 bases sitting between them. CDR1 and CDR2 from the germline V gene are MNHNS and SASEGT. The CDR3 extends over 12 amino acids. The CDR3 region is CASMAVKDTQYF. The CDR3 DNA follows: TGTGCCAGCATGGCAGTCAAAGATACGCAGTATTTT.

This clone was recorded only once. J is TRBJ1-1 and V is TRBV7-9; possibly TRBD1 for D (6 bases). V lost 6 bases and J lost 5, with 16 bases in between. The germline gives CDR1 SEHNR, CDR2 FQNEAQ (reference sequence). The CDR3 is made up of 14 amino acids. CDR3 sequence (DNA): TGTGCCAGCAGGTCTTCAGGGGAATGGACTGAAGCTTTCTTT. It is translated as CASRSSGEWTEAFF.

The chain recombines TRBV5-4 with TRBJ2-1; TRBD2 agrees at 9 bases. The germline V gene encodes CDR1 SGHNT and CDR2 YYREEE (reference sequence). The CDR3 covers 16 residues. Unmatched junction bases numbered 8, after V lost 3 bases and J lost 4 bases. The CDR3, as DNA: TGTGCCAGCAGCTCATGGCTAGCGGGGTATTACAATGAGCAGTTCTTC. It encodes CASSSWLAGYYNEQFF.

The chain uses TRBV19 and TRBJ1-5; D gene ambiguous. The germline V gene has CDR1 LNHDA and CDR2 SQIVND (reference sequence). The germline V and J ends were trimmed by 3 bases and 5 bases, with 11 bases remaining between them. The CDR3 contains 14 residues. CDR3 in amino acids: CASSIYPDYQPQHF. CDR3 in DNA: TGTGCCAGTAGTATTTATCCGGACTATCAGCCCCAGCATTTT. Supplemented by reference TRBV19 and TRBJ1-5, the full variable domain reads DGGITQSPKYLFRKEGQNVTLSCEQNLNHDAMYWYRQDPGQGLRLIYYSQIVNDFQKGDIAEGYSVSREKKESFPLTVTSAQKNPTAFYLCASSIYPDYQPQHFGDGTRLSIL.

The chain combines TRBV29-1 with TRBJ2-7, with a weak D call TRBD2 (5 bases). Germline-derived CDR1 and CDR2 are SQVTM and ANQGSEA. Trimming removed 4 bases at V and 2 bases at J, with 9 bases between. The CDR3 contains 12 residues. The CDR3 sequence is CSVVGAAYEQYF. CDR3 coding DNA: TGCAGCGTTGTGGGAGCAGCCTACGAGCAGTACTTC.

This clone was seen only once. The chain links TRBV4-3 to TRBJ2-1; perhaps TRBD2 as D (5 bases). Germline V CDR1 and CDR2: LGHNA, YSLEER. The CDR3 loop spans 19 amino acids. Between the trimmed V and J ends, which lost 5 bases and 0 bases, there was a span of 23 bases. The CDR3 DNA reads as TGCGCCAGCAGCGAGGCCCTGAACGTGGGAGCATCCTCCTACAATGAGCAGTTCTTC. Residues: CASSEALNVGASSYNEQFF.

V and J are TRBV10-3 and TRBJ1-1; weak D call: TRBD1 (5 bases). The V and J ends lost 6 bases and 1 base respectively, with 24 bases between them. The CDR3 length is 18 residues. Germline assignment: CDR1 ENHRY and CDR2 SYGVKD. The CDR3 DNA sequence: TGTGCCATCAGAGACAGTTCGGTGGATCCATTCGAGAACACTGAAGCTTTCTTT. Residues: CAIRDSSVDPFENTEAFF.

The V and J genes are TRBV6-4 and TRBJ2-3; 12 bases match TRBD2. With V trimmed by 3 bases and J by 3 bases, 1 base remained unmatched. The CDR3 length is 15 residues. CDR1 is MRHNA, CDR2 SNTAGT, per germline. The CDR3 DNA sequence: TGTGCCAGCAGTGAGACTAGCGGGGGAACAGATACGCAGTATTTT. Its protein product is CASSETSGGTDTQYF.

The chain couples TRBV2 to TRBJ2-7; maybe TRBD2 (5 bases). V gave up 4 bases and J gave up 3 bases, with 22 bases separating them. The CDR3 runs 17 residues. The germline CDR1 and CDR2 sequences are SNHLY and FYNNEI. CDR3 nucleotides: TGTGCCAGCAGTGGTTTCAGCCAGACTACATTGAACTACGAGCAGTACTTC. Translating gives CASSGFSQTTLNYEQYF.

The genes are TRBV28 and TRBJ2-3; D is ambiguous. V was cut by 4 bases and J by 6 bases, with 11 bases left in between. Germline CDR1 and CDR2: MDHEN and SYDVKM. This CDR3 has 13 residues. The CDR3 DNA reads TGTGCCAGCAGTTCCCCGAGAACGGATACGCAGTATTTT. This encodes CASSSPRTDTQYF.

This chain's CDR3 is CAISDPPISYEQYF. The CDR3 nucleotides are TGTGCCATCAGTGACCCCCCTATCTCCTACGAGCAGTACTTC. V and J are TRBV10-3 and TRBJ2-7; no clear D gene. V lost 3 bases and J 0 bases, leaving 9 bases between the germline ends. Germline V gene data show CDR1 as ENHRY and CDR2 as SYGVKD. This CDR3 is built from 14 residues.

In its sample, this clone was seen once. This chain uses TRBV15 with TRBJ2-3; a possible D gene is TRBD1 (5 bases). This CDR3 region has 14 residues. Trimming pared 1 base from V and 5 bases from J, leaving 10 bases between. In germline, CDR1 is LNHNV, CDR2 YYDKDF (reference sequence). The CDR3 protein is CATSRGQGKDTQYF. In DNA form, the CDR3 reads TGTGCCACCAGCAGAGGGCAGGGAAAAGATACGCAGTATTTT.

The rearrangement links TRBV11-2 to TRBJ2-1; 11 nucleotides agree with TRBD2. The CDR3 runs 15 residues. Germline loops: CDR1 SGHAT, CDR2 FQNNGV. Unmatched junction bases numbered 4, after V lost 0 bases and J lost 9 bases. CDR3 nucleotides: TGTGCCAGCAGCTTAGAACTAGCGGGAGAGCTTGAGCAGTTCTTC. Translated, it gives CASSLELAGELEQFF.

In this sample, this clone turned up once. The rearrangement links TRBV27 to TRBJ2-7; 10 positions match TRBD1. V gave up 5 bases and J gave up 4 bases; unmatched junction bases: 5. CDR1 is MNHEY and CDR2 is SMNVEV in the germline V gene (reference sequence). This CDR3 spans 14 amino acids. The CDR3 region is CASSPGTGVYEQYF. CDR3 in DNA: TGTGCCAGCAGTCCCGGGACAGGGGTATACGAGCAGTACTTC.

The chain links TRBV6-1 to TRBJ2-7, with D unresolved. Germline V lookup: CDR1 MNHNS, CDR2 SASEGT. The V end was cut by 3 bases, the J end by 0 bases, with 3 bases between. The CDR3 contains 12 residues. This CDR3 is CASSDSSYEQYF. The CDR3 DNA sequence: TGTGCCAGCAGTGATAGCTCCTACGAGCAGTACTTC.

CDR3 residues: CASSSREWGGSYEQYF. The CDR3, as DNA: TGTGCCAGCAGCTCCAGAGAATGGGGGGGGTCCTACGAGCAGTACTTC. The genes are TRBV13 and TRBJ2-7, with 7 positions matching TRBD2. In germline, CDR1 is PRHDT, CDR2 FYEKMQ (reference sequence). The CDR3 spans 16 residues. J was trimmed by 1 base and V by 4 bases; bases with no gene match: 10. The whole variable domain, remainder taken from reference TRBV13 and TRBJ2-7, is AAGVIQSPRHLIKEKRETATLKCYPIPRHDTVYWYQQGPGQDPQFLISFYEKMQSDKGSIPDRFSAQQFSDYHSELNMSSLELGDSALYFCASSSREWGGSYEQYFGPGTRLTVT.

V and J are TRBV5-1 and TRBJ2-1; D gene ambiguous. Germline-derived CDR1 and CDR2 are SGHRS and YFSETQ. With 2 bases removed from V and 6 bases from J, the gap between germline ends came to 3 bases. The CDR3 spans 11 residues. CDR3 in amino acids: CASSFGNEQFF. DNA for the CDR3: TGCGCCAGCAGCTTCGGCAATGAGCAGTTCTTC.

This chain links TRBV23-1 with TRBJ2-7, with D hard to call. TRBV23-1 falls under the ORF class, with uncertain function. CDR3 length: 11 residues. V lost 3 bases to trimming and J lost 2 bases, with 2 bases between them. The CDR3 reads CASSHTYEQYF. The CDR3 region has the DNA TGCGCCAGCAGTCATACCTACGAGCAGTACTTC.

CDR3 nucleotide sequence: TGCGCCACCGCTATAGATGGGCCCACAGATACGCAGTATTTT. Amino acid sequence: CATAIDGPTDTQYF. V gene TRBV4-1 combines with J gene TRBJ2-3; D is ambiguous. The CDR3 runs to 14 residues. Germline values: CDR1 MGHRA, CDR2 YSYEKL. The V end was cut by 10 bases, the J end by 2 bases, with 16 bases between.

V and J are TRBV6-4 and TRBJ2-3; D unresolved. Germline-derived CDR1 and CDR2 are MRHNA and SNTAGT. The CDR3 covers 13 residues. Trimming removed 2 bases from V and 6 bases from J, with 9 bases in between. CDR3: CASSDGPEDTQYF. CDR3 coding DNA: TGTGCCAGCAGTGACGGGCCCGAGGATACGCAGTATTTT.